The sequence of this T cell receptor (beta chain) was determined in a study of T cell clonotyping in hematopoietic cell transplantation. Regarding the study as a whole: Few recipient clonotypes overlapped donors; over 95% were de novo at given depth. After transplant, recipient diversity fell while pathologically expanded clonotypes grew through day 180. CD4 and CD8 repertoire contributions could not be separated without sorting. Higher Inverse Simpson Index values in graft donor and pretransplant recipient predicted broader posttransplant TCR diversity.

Sequenced by immunoSEQ multiplex PCR; TCRdb stores in-frame clones only, minus some. This sample has about 27,000 clones, with more than 90% found just once. On this clone: Its antigen is unidentified.

This CDR3 contains 16 residues. Trimming pared 5 bases from V and 1 base from J, leaving 17 bases between. Germline CDR1 is SGHVS and CDR2 is FNYEAQ. This TCR was recovered from a man in his fifties in good health. Some clones in this sample may be carry-over from other donors' samples. Sequencing was carried out using peripheral blood mononuclear cells. This rearrangement joins TRBV7-6 to TRBJ1-1, with a weak D call TRBD1 (5 bases). Here the CDR3 DNA reads TGTGCCAGCAGCCAGTCAAGATTGAGGGGGAACACTGAAGCTTTCTTT. Amino acid sequence: CASSQSRLRGNTEAFF.